This T cell receptor beta chain was profiled in a study of spatial heterogeneity in lung cancer. Trimming shortened V by 2 bases and J by 8 bases, and 18 bases separated the two germline ends. CDR3 length: 15 amino acids. The germline V gene has CDR1 SGHTA and CDR2 FQGNSA. Only a few counts were recorded for this clonotype. Described time point: sample taken at primary tumor resection. Each CDR3 protein is one row after TCRdb ran MiXCR on the 5' RACE reads. The repertoire holds 30,000 to 45,000 distinct CDR3 sequences, with about 7.2% as singletons. The source material was PBMCs, sampled at surgery. The sequence derives from a female donor with early-stage non-small cell lung cancer. The chain employs TRBV7-2 and TRBJ2-5; no firm D call. DNA of the CDR3: TGTGCCAGCAGCTTACACCCGACGGGCTATGAAACCCAGTACTTC. Translation: CASSLHPTGYETQYF.